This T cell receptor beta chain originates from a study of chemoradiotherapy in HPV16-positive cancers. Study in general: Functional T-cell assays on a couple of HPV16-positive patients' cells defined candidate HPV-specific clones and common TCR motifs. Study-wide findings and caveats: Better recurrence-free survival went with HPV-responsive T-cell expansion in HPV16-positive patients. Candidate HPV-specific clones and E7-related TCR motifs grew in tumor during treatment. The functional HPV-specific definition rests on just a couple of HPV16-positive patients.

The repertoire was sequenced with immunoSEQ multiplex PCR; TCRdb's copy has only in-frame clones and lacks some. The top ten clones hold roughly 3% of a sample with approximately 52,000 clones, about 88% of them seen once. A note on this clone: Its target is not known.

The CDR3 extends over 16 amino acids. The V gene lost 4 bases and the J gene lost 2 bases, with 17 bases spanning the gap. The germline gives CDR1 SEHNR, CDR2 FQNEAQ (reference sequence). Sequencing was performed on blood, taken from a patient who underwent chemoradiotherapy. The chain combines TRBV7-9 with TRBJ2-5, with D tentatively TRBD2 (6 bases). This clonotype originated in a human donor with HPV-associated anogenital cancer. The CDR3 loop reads CASSSRGFPSQETQYF. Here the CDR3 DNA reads TGTGCCAGCAGCTCCCGGGGGTTCCCTTCGCAAGAGACCCAGTACTTC.